The 14 T cell receptor beta chains in this list originate from one sample, sequenced in a study of T cells in Graves' hyperthyroidism and ophthalmopathy. RNA transcripts were the template for amplifying TCR beta CDR3 regions. HTBI primers drove first-round RT-PCR of the TCR CDR3. TCRdb reprocessed the multiplex PCR reads via MiXCR and lists one record per CDR3 protein. The sample lists a few hundred thousand distinct CDR3 sequences; about 43% were seen once. What was sequenced was peripheral blood or thyroid tissue (not recorded which). These receptors were obtained from a woman between 18 and 29 years old with Graves' hyperthyroidism.

This clonotype was detected once. The J gene is TRBJ1-2, the V gene TRBV7-6; the D gene is possibly TRBD1 (5 bases). CDR1 and CDR2 from the germline V gene are SGHVS and FNYEAQ. V shed 8 bases and J shed 8 bases, with 15 bases lying between them. CDR3 length: 12 residues. The CDR3 nucleotides read TGTGCCAGCGCCCTGTGGGGGTGGGGCTACACCTTC. It yields the protein CASALWGWGYTF.

This clonotype was seen ten or more times. V gene TRBV6-5 combines with J gene TRBJ1-2; D is uncertain. V was pared by 5 bases and J by 0 bases, with 10 bases between. Germline CDR1 is MNHEY and CDR2 is SVGAGI. The CDR3 sequence is 14 residues long. The CDR3 here is CASSGPHPNYGYTF. CDR3 in DNA: TGTGCCAGCAGTGGACCGCACCCTAACTATGGCTACACCTTC.

With respect to this clonotype: Sequence at one end of the junction differs from germline and may be a read error. The rearrangement links TRBV2 to TRBJ2-2, with 11 bases matching TRBD2. Germline values: CDR1 SNHLY, CDR2 FYNNEI. The CDR3 spans 16 residues. The CDR3 spells CTSSLLAGVGTGELFF. The CDR3 coding sequence is TGTACCAGCAGTTTACTAGCGGGAGTAGGCACCGGGGAGCTGTTTTTT. The entire variable domain, with the rest obtained from reference TRBV2 and TRBJ2-2, is as follows: EPEVTQTPSHQVTQMGQEVILRCVPISNHLYFYWYRQILGQKVEFLVSFYNNEISEKSEIFDDQFSVERPDGSNFTLKIRSTKLEDSAMYFCTSSLLAGVGTGELFFGEGSRLTVL.

Regarding this clonotype: A read error may be the cause here, since a much bigger clone is one base away. The rearrangement links TRBV4-1 to TRBJ1-3, with 10 positions matching TRBD1. Germline CDR1 and CDR2: MGHRA and YSYEKL. The CDR3 has 16 amino acids. The CDR3 DNA is TGCGCCAGCAGCCAAGGGACGGGACAGGGGCGAAACGCCATATATTTT. Translation: CASSQGTGQGRNAIYF.

This sequence joins TRBV20-1 and TRBJ1-3, with 11 positions matching TRBD1. Germline V gives CDR1 DFQATT, CDR2 SNEGSKA (reference sequence). The CDR3 is 14 amino acids. Unmatched junction bases numbered 9, after V lost 6 bases and J lost 8 bases. As DNA, the CDR3 is TGCAGTGCACCGGACAGGGGGCCTTTGGACACCATATATTTT. It is translated as CSAPDRGPLDTIYF.

The CDR3 bases are TGTGCCAGCAGCCCCGAGGGCATGGGGTTCTATGGCTACACCTTC. Translated, it gives CASSPEGMGFYGYTF. The chain links TRBV5-5 to TRBJ1-2; D uncertain. The CDR3 is made up of 15 amino acids. Germline CDR1 is SGHKS and CDR2 is YYEKEE (reference sequence). V was cut by 4 bases and J by 4 bases, with 17 bases left in between.

This clonotype was seen many times. The V call is TRBV12-3 or TRBV12-4, the J call TRBJ1-1, with unresolved D. V was shortened by 6 bases and J by 6 bases, with 11 bases between the two germline ends. The CDR3 runs 12 residues. DNA of the CDR3: TGTGCCAGCAGCCCGAGAGTGCCTGAAGCTTTCTTT. Encoded protein: CASSPRVPEAFF.

This clonotype was counted many times. V gene TRBV12-3 or TRBV12-4 combines with J gene TRBJ2-5; no firm D call. This CDR3 is 15 amino acids long. With 3 bases removed from V and 5 bases from J, the gap between germline ends came to 16 bases. CDR3 loop: CASSFRAAHAETQYF. Written as DNA, the CDR3 is TGTGCCAGCAGTTTTAGGGCCGCACACGCGGAGACCCAGTACTTC.

This clonotype came up many times. The chain uses TRBV7-6 and TRBJ2-7; maybe TRBD2 (6 bases). Trimming pared 4 bases from V and 2 bases from J, leaving 9 bases between. Germline values: CDR1 SGHVS, CDR2 FNYEAQ. The CDR3 covers 13 residues. The CDR3 region is CASSWGLAYEQYF. The CDR3 coding sequence is TGTGCCAGCAGCTGGGGACTGGCCTACGAGCAGTACTTC. Variable domain in full (rest from reference TRBV7-6 and TRBJ2-7): GAGVSQSPRYKVTKRGQDVALRCDPISGHVSLYWYRQALGQGPEFLTYFNYEAQQDKSGLPNDRFSAERPEGSISTLTIQRTEQRDSAMYRCASSWGLAYEQYFGPGTRLTVT.

This clonotype was seen at least ten times. A read error may account for a junction end that differs from germline. The chain uses TRBV7-9 and TRBJ2-7, with 9 positions matching TRBD1. CDR3 length equals 14 residues. The germline CDR1 and CDR2 sequences are SEHNR and FQNEAQ (reference sequence). The CDR3 sequence is CASSPGGKRDRVDF. The CDR3 DNA reads as TGTGCCAGCAGCCCCGGGGGGAAAAGGGACAGGGTGGACTTC.

This clonotype was seen only a few times. The chain uses TRBV7-7 and TRBJ2-7, with D unresolved. Germline loops: CDR1 SSHAT, CDR2 FNYEAQ (reference sequence). The CDR3 has 10 residues. The CDR3 nucleotides are TGTGCTAGTAACACCTACGAGCAGTACTTC. Translation: CASNTYEQYF.

This clonotype was recorded many times. The rearrangement joins TRBV10-3 to TRBJ2-7; TRBD2 matches 8 bases. Unmatched junction bases numbered 16, after V lost 7 bases and J lost 2 bases. Germline V lookup: CDR1 ENHRY, CDR2 SYGVKD. The CDR3 is 17 amino acids. The CDR3 region is CAIKKKQIAGLPYEQYF. The CDR3 bases are TGTGCCATCAAGAAGAAACAAATAGCGGGATTGCCCTACGAGCAGTACTTC.

The chain joins TRBV29-1 to TRBJ1-1; TRBD1 is a possible D gene (6 bases). There are 12 residues in the CDR3. Germline values: CDR1 SQVTM, CDR2 ANQGSEA. The ends were cut back, 8 bases at V and 5 bases at J, with 15 bases in the middle. Here the CDR3 DNA reads TGCAGCCCCTCGACAGGCGCTACTGAAGCTTTCTTT. It specifies CSPSTGATEAFF.

This chain joins TRBV7-9 and TRBJ1-4; 8 bases match TRBD1. Germline V CDR1 and CDR2: SEHNR, FQNEAQ (reference sequence). The CDR3 spans 14 residues. Unmatched junction bases numbered 6, after V lost 4 bases and J lost 8 bases. The CDR3 DNA follows: TGTGCCAGCAGCTCGGACAGGGAGTTCGAAAAACTGTTTTTT. Its translation: CASSSDREFEKLFF.